This T cell receptor beta chain came from a study of a mutant IDH1 vaccine in newly diagnosed glioma. Documented time point: week 11, during vaccination. Each dose of the vaccine consisted of 300 ug of mutant IDH1 20-mer peptide, with topical imiquimod. Patients carried new grade 3 or 4 IDH1-mutant astrocytomas lacking nuclear ATRX. The table came from immunoSEQ multiplex PCR; TCRdb's copy has only in-frame clones and leaves some out. In the table there are about 32,000 clones, roughly 78% of which are singletons. As for this clone: Its antigen is undetermined.

The germline V gene has CDR1 SGHAT and CDR2 FQNNGV. Trimming left V 5 bases short and J 2 bases short, with 10 bases between. This CDR3 contains 13 residues. The V call is TRBV11-2, the J call TRBJ2-7; a possible D gene is TRBD1 (6 bases). The TCR comes from a man under 40 with glioma. The sample in question was PBMCs, obtained from a glioma patient whose treatment included an IDH1 peptide vaccine. This CDR3 reads CASSPPGAYEQYF. CDR3 in DNA: TGTGCCAGCAGCCCCCCAGGGGCCTACGAGCAGTACTTC.